These T cell receptor beta chains were read from a single sample in a study of shared clonotypes between healthy human individuals. Sequencing used immunoSEQ multiplex PCR; TCRdb keeps in-frame clones, though not all of them. The sample contains millions of clones, roughly 94% of which appear only once. The sequenced sample consisted of naive CD8+ T cells sorted from blood. The receptors shown here come from a man aged 18-30 years in good health. Both conserved end residues are part of each CDR3. The D gene is left open where the match is weak. Clone size, where shown, is once, few, many, or a class for clones that have expanded.

V gene	J gene	clone size	D gene	CDR3 protein	CDR3 DNA
TRBV11-2	TRBJ2-7	.	.	CASSLGGTASYEQYF	TGTGCCAGCAGCTTAGGCGGGACAGCGTCCTACGAGCAGTACTTC
TRBV12-5	TRBJ2-7	.	.	CASGLGTRSYEQYF	TGTGCTAGTGGTTTGGGGACACGCTCCTACGAGCAGTACTTC
TRBV4-1	TRBJ2-5	.	TRBD2	CASSQGRGAQETQYF	TGCGCCAGCAGCCAGGGGAGGGGAGCACAAGAGACCCAGTACTTC
TRBV15	TRBJ2-3	.	TRBD2	CATSASGSGDTQYF	TGTGCCACCAGTGCTAGCGGGAGTGGGGATACGCAGTATTTT
TRBV29-1	TRBJ2-3	few	.	CSVRPSTDTQYF	TGCAGCGTTCGCCCAAGCACAGATACGCAGTATTTT
TRBV11-2	TRBJ2-7	.	TRBD1	CASSLWDRLFGEQYF	TGTGCCAGCAGCCTCTGGGACAGGTTGTTTGGCGAGCAGTACTTC
TRBV29-1	TRBJ2-5	.	.	CSVEDREYQETQYF	TGCAGCGTTGAAGACCGGGAGTACCAAGAGACCCAGTACTTC
TRBV6-5	TRBJ2-1	.	.	CASSPGAAEQFF	TGTGCCAGCAGCCCAGGGGCGGCGGAGCAGTTCTTC
TRBV6-1	TRBJ2-4	.	TRBD2	CASSEGGLSKNIQYF	TGTGCCAGCAGTGAAGGGGGACTATCCAAAAACATTCAGTACTTC
TRBV7-4	TRBJ2-7	.	TRBD1	CASMSGQSAYEQYF	TGTGCCAGCATGTCGGGACAGAGTGCCTACGAGCAGTACTTC
TRBV27	TRBJ2-7	.	.	CASSFGGGIERQYF	TGTGCCAGCAGTTTTGGAGGGGGGATTGAGCGGCAGTACTTC
TRBV6-5	TRBJ2-1	once	.	CASSYSGWGNEQFF	TGTGCCAGCAGTTACTCGGGCTGGGGGAATGAGCAGTTCTTC
TRBV5-4	TRBJ2-1	.	.	CASSLTANEQFF	TGTGCCAGCAGCTTAACAGCGAATGAGCAGTTCTTC
TRBV19	TRBJ2-7	.	TRBD2	CASSIGGAYEQYF	TGTGCCAGTAGTATCGGGGGGGCCTACGAGCAGTACTTC
TRBV30	TRBJ2-7	.	.	CALARSSSYEQYF	TGTGCCTTAGCTCGGTCGAGCTCCTACGAGCAGTACTTC
TRBV18	TRBJ2-7	.	.	CASSPGSSGEQYF	TGTGCCAGCTCACCAGGTTCCTCGGGCGAGCAGTACTTC
TRBV4-3	TRBJ2-1	once	.	CASSQVVYPDSSYNEQFF	TGCGCCAGCAGCCAAGTGGTCTATCCTGACTCCTCATACAATGAGCAGTTCTTC
TRBV11-2	TRBJ1-1	once	TRBD1	CASSSTGNGEAFF	TGTGCCAGCAGCTCGACAGGGAATGGTGAAGCTTTCTTT
TRBV7-6	TRBJ2-5	.	TRBD1	CASSLVTGGYQETQYF	TGTGCCAGCAGCTTAGTCACAGGGGGATACCAAGAGACCCAGTACTTC
TRBV9	TRBJ1-1	.	.	CASSVYDTHSEAFF	TGTGCCAGCAGCGTCTATGACACCCACTCTGAAGCTTTCTTT
TRBV27	TRBJ2-6	.	.	CASMNIVGANVLTF	TGTGCCAGCATGAACATAGTGGGGGCCAACGTCCTGACTTTC
TRBV2	TRBJ1-4	.	.	CASSSPGSTNEKLFF	TGTGCCAGCAGCTCCCCAGGGTCAACTAATGAAAAACTGTTTTTT
TRBV4-1	TRBJ2-7	.	.	CASSQEGFSYEQYF	TGCGCCAGCAGCCAAGAGGGCTTCTCCTACGAGCAGTACTTC
TRBV4-3	TRBJ2-7	.	.	CASSPSQGEALHEQYF	TGCGCCAGCAGCCCGAGCCAGGGGGAGGCTCTACATGAGCAGTACTTC
TRBV27	TRBJ2-7	once	TRBD2	CASSLHLAESIYEQYF	TGTGCCAGCAGTCTCCATCTAGCGGAGAGCATCTACGAGCAGTACTTC
TRBV4-3	TRBJ2-5	.	TRBD1	CASSQDGDRGETQYF	TGCGCCAGCAGCCAAGATGGGGACAGGGGCGAGACCCAGTACTTC
TRBV2	TRBJ2-6	.	.	CATPRVDSGANVLTF	TGTGCCACTCCCCGGGTCGACTCTGGGGCCAACGTCCTGACTTTC
TRBV11-2	TRBJ2-5	.	.	CASSPAGGRKTQYF	TGTGCCAGCAGCCCCGCGGGCGGAAGAAAGACCCAGTACTTC
TRBV6-6	TRBJ1-4	.	TRBD1	CASTGLDRINEKLFF	TGTGCCAGCACTGGACTGGACAGGATCAATGAAAAACTGTTTTTT
TRBV7-9	TRBJ2-7	.	TRBD2	CASSLVSGINEQYF	TGTGCCAGCAGCTTAGTTAGCGGGATCAACGAGCAGTACTTC
TRBV13	TRBJ2-3	.	TRBD2	CASSLAGGGTDTQYF	TGTGCCAGCAGCTTAGCCGGCGGGGGTACAGATACGCAGTATTTT
TRBV6-5	TRBJ1-5	.	.	CASTGRRDQPQHF	TGTGCCAGCACGGGAAGGCGAGATCAGCCCCAGCATTTT
TRBV5-1	TRBJ2-5	.	TRBD1	CASSLDGTGGETQYF	TGCGCCAGCAGCTTGGATGGGACAGGGGGGGAGACCCAGTACTTC
TRBV11-2	TRBJ2-5	.	.	CASSLGGEETQYF	TGTGCCAGCAGCTTAGGAGGGGAAGAGACCCAGTACTTC
TRBV13	TRBJ2-7	.	TRBD2	CASSFSGISYEQYF	TGTGCCAGCAGCTTTAGCGGGATCTCCTACGAGCAGTACTTC
TRBV2	TRBJ2-7	.	TRBD2	CASSETSGAYEQYF	TGTGCCAGCAGTGAGACTAGCGGAGCCTACGAGCAGTACTTC
TRBV6-6	TRBJ2-4	.	TRBD1	CASLGTALAKNIQYF	TGTGCCAGCTTAGGGACAGCCTTAGCCAAAAACATTCAGTACTTC
TRBV4-1	TRBJ2-3	.	.	CASSQDLGADTSTDTQYF	TGCGCCAGCAGCCAAGATCTGGGTGCGGACACCAGCACAGATACGCAGTATTTT
TRBV19	TRBJ1-6	.	TRBD1	CASSPQPGQDHSPLHF	TGTGCCAGTAGTCCCCAGCCGGGACAGGACCATTCACCCCTCCACTTT
TRBV18	TRBJ1-2	.	.	CASSPPGPGAPGYTF	TGTGCCAGCTCACCACCGGGTCCAGGGGCTCCTGGCTACACCTTC
TRBV9	TRBJ2-7	once	.	CASSSGTEQYF	TGTGCCAGCAGCTCGGGCACAGAGCAGTACTTC
TRBV10-2	TRBJ2-4	.	.	CASSELFLELAKNIQYF	TGCGCCAGCAGTGAGCTATTTCTAGAACTAGCCAAAAACATTCAGTACTTC
TRBV5-6	TRBJ2-1	.	.	CASSLAGGTPYNEQFF	TGTGCCAGCAGCTTGGCCGGCGGGACCCCCTACAATGAGCAGTTCTTC
TRBV7-9	TRBJ2-7	once	.	CASSFGQAYEQYF	TGTGCCAGCAGCTTTGGACAAGCCTACGAGCAGTACTTC
TRBV7-9	TRBJ1-4	.	.	CASSLEAGTNEKLFF	TGTGCCAGCAGCTTAGAGGCGGGAACTAATGAAAAACTGTTTTTT
TRBV9	TRBJ1-1	.	TRBD1	CASSVGQGHTEAFF	TGTGCCAGCAGCGTGGGACAGGGTCACACTGAAGCTTTCTTT
TRBV9	TRBJ1-2	.	.	CASSALNYGYTF	TGTGCCAGCAGCGCCTTAAACTATGGCTACACCTTC
TRBV15	TRBJ1-6	.	.	CATSRWGEDSPLHF	TGTGCCACCAGCAGGTGGGGGGAGGATTCACCCCTCCACTTT
TRBV27	TRBJ2-7	few	.	CASRAGSSYEQYF	TGTGCCAGCAGGGCGGGGAGCTCCTACGAGCAGTACTTC
TRBV4-1	TRBJ2-4	.	.	CASSPWGRVSLAKNIQYF	TGCGCCAGCAGCCCGTGGGGACGGGTCAGCCTAGCCAAAAACATTCAGTACTTC
TRBV5-8	TRBJ1-1	.	.	CASSLSVNTEAFF	TGTGCCAGCAGCTTGTCAGTGAACACTGAAGCTTTCTTT
TRBV27	TRBJ2-7	.	TRBD2	CASSAGTSGGGAQYF	TGTGCCAGCAGCGCGGGGACTAGCGGGGGAGGGGCGCAGTACTTC
TRBV7-9	TRBJ2-3	.	.	CASSSTDTQYF	TGTGCCAGCAGCTCCACGGATACGCAGTATTTT
TRBV19	TRBJ2-7	.	.	CASSMDGEDYEQYF	TGTGCCAGTAGTATGGATGGGGAGGACTACGAGCAGTACTTC